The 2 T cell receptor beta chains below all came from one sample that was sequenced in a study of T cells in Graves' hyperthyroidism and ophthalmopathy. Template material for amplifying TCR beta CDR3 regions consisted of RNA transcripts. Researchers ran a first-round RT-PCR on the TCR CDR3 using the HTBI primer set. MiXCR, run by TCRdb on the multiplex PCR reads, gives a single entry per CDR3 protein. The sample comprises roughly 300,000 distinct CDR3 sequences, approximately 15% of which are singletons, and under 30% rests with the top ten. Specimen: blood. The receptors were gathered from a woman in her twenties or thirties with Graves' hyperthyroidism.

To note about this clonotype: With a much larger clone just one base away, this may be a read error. CDR3 sequence (DNA): TGCGCCAGCAGCTTGGGTGTTGGCAGTGGCGGATCCTACGAGCAGTACTTC. Amino acids: CASSLGVGSGGSYEQYF. The chain has TRBV5-1 and TRBJ2-7, with unresolved D. CDR1 is SGHRS, CDR2 YFSETQ, per germline. The CDR3 contains 17 residues. V gave up 0 bases and J gave up 1 base, with 17 bases separating them.

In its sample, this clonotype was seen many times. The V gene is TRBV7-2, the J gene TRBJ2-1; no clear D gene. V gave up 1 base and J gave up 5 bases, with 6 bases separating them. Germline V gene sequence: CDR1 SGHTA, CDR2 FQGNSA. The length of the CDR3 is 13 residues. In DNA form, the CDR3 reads TGTGCCAGCAGCTTAGGCCGGGACAATGAGCAGTTCTTC. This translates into CASSLGRDNEQFF.